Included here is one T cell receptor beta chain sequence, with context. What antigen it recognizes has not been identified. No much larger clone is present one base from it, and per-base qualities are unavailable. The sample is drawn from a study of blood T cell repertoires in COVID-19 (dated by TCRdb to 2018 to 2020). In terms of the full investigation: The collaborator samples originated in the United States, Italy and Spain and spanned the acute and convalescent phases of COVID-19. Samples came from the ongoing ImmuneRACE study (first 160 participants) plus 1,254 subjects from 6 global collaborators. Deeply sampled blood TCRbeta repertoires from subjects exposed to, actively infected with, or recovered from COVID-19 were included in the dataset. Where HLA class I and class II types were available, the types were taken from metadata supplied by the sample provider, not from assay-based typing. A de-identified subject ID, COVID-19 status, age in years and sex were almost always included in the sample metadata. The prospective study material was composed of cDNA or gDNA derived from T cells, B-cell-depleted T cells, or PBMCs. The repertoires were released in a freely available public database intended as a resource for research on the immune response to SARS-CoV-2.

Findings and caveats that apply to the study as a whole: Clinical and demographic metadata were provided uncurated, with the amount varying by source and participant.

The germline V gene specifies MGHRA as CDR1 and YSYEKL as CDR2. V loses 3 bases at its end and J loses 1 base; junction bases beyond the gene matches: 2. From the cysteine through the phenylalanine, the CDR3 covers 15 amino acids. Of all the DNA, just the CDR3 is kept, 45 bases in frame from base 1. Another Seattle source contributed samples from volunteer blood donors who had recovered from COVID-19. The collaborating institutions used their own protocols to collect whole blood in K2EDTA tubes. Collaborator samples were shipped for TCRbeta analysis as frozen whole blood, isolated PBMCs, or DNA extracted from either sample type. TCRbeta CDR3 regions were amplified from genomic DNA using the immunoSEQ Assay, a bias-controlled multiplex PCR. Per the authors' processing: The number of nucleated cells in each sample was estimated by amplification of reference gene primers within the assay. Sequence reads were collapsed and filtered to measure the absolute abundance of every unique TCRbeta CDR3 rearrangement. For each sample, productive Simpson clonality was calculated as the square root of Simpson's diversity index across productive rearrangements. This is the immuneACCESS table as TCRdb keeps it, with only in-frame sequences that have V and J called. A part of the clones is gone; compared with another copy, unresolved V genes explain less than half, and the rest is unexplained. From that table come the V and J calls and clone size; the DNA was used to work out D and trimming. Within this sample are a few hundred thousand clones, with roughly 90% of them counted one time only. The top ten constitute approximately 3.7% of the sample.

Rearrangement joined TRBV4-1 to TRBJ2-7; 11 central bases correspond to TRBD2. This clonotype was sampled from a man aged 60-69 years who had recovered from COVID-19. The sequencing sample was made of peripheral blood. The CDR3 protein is CASSHGTSGSYEQYF. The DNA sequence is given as TGCGCCAGCAGCCACGGGACTAGCGGTTCCTACGAGCAGTACTTC.